The clone carrying this T cell receptor (beta chain) was observed a handful of times. As yet, its antigen is unknown. This sample was included in a study of blood T cells in healthy people across ages. Primers used in a second PCR of about 6 to 12 cycles were a sample-barcoded 5' primer and a J-beta primer mix. One entry per CDR3 protein results from TCRdb running MiXCR on the 5' RACE reads. This sample has 550,000 to 600,000 distinct CDR3 sequences, with around half found just once. Points from the study as a whole: Greater diversity and more naive CD4+ cells were seen in long-lived donors than in aged donors. Samples with more naive T cells showed higher observed beta diversity. Bulk PBMC profiling left naive and antigen-experienced comparisons inconclusive.

The CDR3 consists of 14 residues. V shed 1 base and J shed 5 bases, with 14 bases lying between them. CDR1 GTSNPN and CDR2 SVGIG come from the germline V gene (reference sequence). Sequencing was carried out using blood. The TCR originated in a man older than 75 in good health. The chain recombines TRBV30 with TRBJ2-5, with D perhaps matching TRBD1 (7 bases). The chain's CDR3 is CAWSAGGGRETQYF. The CDR3 coding sequence is TGTGCCTGGAGTGCAGGAGGGGGCCGTGAGACCCAGTACTTC.